The entry that follows covers one T cell receptor beta chain sequence. Its antigen is unknown. The data originate from a study of T-cell reconstitution after alpha-beta-depleted transplantation in children. Study-level results: In patients about two months after transplant, alpha-beta T cells reportedly arose from several hundred expanded graft clones.

Unique molecular identifiers featured in how the TCRbeta library was prepared. A single record per CDR3 protein comes from TCRdb applying MiXCR to the PCR reads. In the table there are about 980,000 distinct CDR3 sequences, 25% to 35% of which are singletons. The CDR3 contains 15 residues. The V end lost 3 bases, the J end lost 0 bases, and 12 bases lay between the germline ends. Germline-derived CDR1 and CDR2 are SNHLY and FYNNEI. The genes are TRBV2 and TRBJ2-7; D is uncertain. This clonotype was sampled from a boy under three years old who had a stem cell transplant for SCID, so the T cells may come from the graft donor. The sequenced sample was PBMCs, mostly from graft donor cells, obtained 360 days after TCRalphabeta/CD19-depleted stem cell transplant. The CDR3 coding sequence is TGTGCCAGCAGTGACGACTCTCTGGGCTCCTACGAGCAGTACTTC. It is translated as CASSDDSLGSYEQYF.